This TCR beta chain was retrieved from a study of T cell responses to AZD1222 COVID-19 vaccine. Study-level points and caveats: CD4 TCRs covered the whole spike, strongest at regions 160-218 and 743-854. It should be noted that donors were predominantly white British and more often female, and clonal diversity was possibly underestimated.

Repertoires were generated with immunoSEQ multiplex PCR, while TCRdb's copy carries only in-frame clones and drops some. The profile shows approximately 260,000 clones, roughly 93% of them singletons. Comment on this clone: Its antigen is undetermined.

The CDR3 has 14 amino acids. The V gene's germline CDR1 is SNHLY and CDR2 FYNNEI. V was pared by 1 base and J by 4 bases, with 8 bases between. Sequencing was performed on peripheral blood, taken on day 0 of AZD1222 vaccination. This TCR was recovered from an adult in good health. This chain joins TRBV2 and TRBJ1-5; a weak D match, TRBD1 (5 bases). CDR3 in amino acids: CASSEGRVNQPQHF. In nucleotides, the CDR3 is TGTGCCAGCAGTGAAGGCAGGGTGAATCAGCCCCAGCATTTT. Filled out from reference TRBV2 and TRBJ1-5, the complete variable domain reads EPEVTQTPSHQVTQMGQEVILRCVPISNHLYFYWYRQILGQKVEFLVSFYNNEISEKSEIFDDQFSVERPDGSNFTLKIRSTKLEDSAMYFCASSEGRVNQPQHFGDGTRLSIL.